This TCR beta chain is drawn from a study of response to subunit inactivated influenza vaccine. TCRdb re-derived calls from the RT-PCR reads in MiXCR, one entry per CDR3 protein. Of a few hundred thousand distinct CDR3 sequences listed, roughly 15% are singletons. The CDR3 totals 19 residues. Per germline, CDR1 SGHVS and CDR2 FNYEAQ. Unmatched junction bases numbered 10, after V lost 1 base and J lost 1 base. The chain has TRBV7-6 and TRBJ2-2; 9 bases agree with TRBD2. Material: PBMCs from blood, obtained 11 to 12 days after vaccination. The TCR was taken from a man in his forties or fifties who received an inactivated influenza vaccine. CDR3 coding DNA: TGTGCCAGCAGCTTAGGTCCGCCTAGCGGGACTCTGAACACCGGGGAGCTGTTTTTT. As protein: CASSLGPPSGTLNTGELFF. Full variable domain (outside the CDR3, taken from reference TRBV7-6 and TRBJ2-2): GAGVSQSPRYKVTKRGQDVALRCDPISGHVSLYWYRQALGQGPEFLTYFNYEAQQDKSGLPNDRFSAERPEGSISTLTIQRTEQRDSAMYRCASSLGPPSGTLNTGELFFGEGSRLTVL.